Listed here are 30 T cell receptor beta chains from one sample, sequenced in a study of cytomegalovirus exposure and HLA in healthy donors. PCR employed 60 Vbeta and 13 Jbeta primers. TCRdb keeps only in-frame clones here, not all; method: immunoSEQ multiplex PCR. The sample holds 200,000 to 250,000 clones, approximately 83% seen once. The source material was PBMCs. These receptors were collected from a boy younger than 10 in good health and CMV-seronegative.

CDR3 nucleotides: TGCGCCAGCAGCCACGAACAGGGAAAGGTGTATTTT. Translating gives CASSHEQGKVYF. The chain uses TRBV4-1 and TRBJ2-3, with a weak D call TRBD1 (6 bases). The CDR3 sequence is 12 residues long. The germline gives CDR1 MGHRA, CDR2 YSYEKL. The V end lost 3 bases, the J end lost 14 bases, and 15 bases lay between the germline ends.

This clone was counted a single time. This sequence joins TRBV1 and TRBJ1-1; whether TRBD1, the table's D call, matches the DNA was not checked. TRBV1 is a documented pseudogene. CDR3 length: 22 residues. CDR3 in amino acids: CTSSQDPRFPGTGGAGDTEAFF. CDR3 sequence (DNA): TGCACCAGCAGCCAAGATCCGAGGTTTCCCGGGACAGGGGGCGCGGGGGACACTGAAGCTTTCTTT.

This clone appeared once. The V and J genes are TRBV28 and TRBJ2-7, with 11 nucleotides matching TRBD1. This CDR3 comprises 16 residues. J was trimmed by 3 bases and V by 4 bases; bases with no gene match: 8. Germline V CDR1 and CDR2: MDHEN, SYDVKM. CDR3: CASSYPPGTGGYEQYF. The CDR3 DNA reads TGTGCCAGCAGTTACCCTCCCGGGACAGGGGGCTACGAGCAGTACTTC.

This chain's CDR3 is CASTVHRGDTQYF. Written as DNA, the CDR3 is TGTGCCAGCACCGTCCACAGGGGAGATACGCAGTATTTT. J is TRBJ2-3 and V is TRBV28; 7 positions match TRBD1. The CDR3 is made up of 13 amino acids. The germline CDR1 and CDR2 sequences are MDHEN and SYDVKM. The V gene end was trimmed by 7 bases and the J gene end by 5 bases; junction bases not matched to a gene: 6.

The chain couples TRBV5-4 to TRBJ1-2, with D uncertain. CDR1 and CDR2 (germline): SGHNT, YYREEE (reference sequence). V lost 1 base to trimming and J lost 8 bases, with 18 bases between them. This CDR3 is 15 amino acids long. CDR3 residues: CASSLPAGLVWGYTF. The CDR3 DNA sequence: TGTGCCAGCAGCTTGCCGGCAGGACTGGTGTGGGGCTACACCTTC.

The sample holds one count of this clone. V is TRBV11-1 and J is TRBJ2-7; possible D gene TRBD1, 6 bases. Trimming left V 8 bases short and J 4 bases short, with 18 bases between. The CDR3 totals 14 residues. Germline CDR1 is SGHAT and CDR2 is FQDESV (reference sequence). This chain's CDR3 is CASATGPKEYEQYF. The CDR3 nucleotides read TGTGCCAGCGCGACAGGCCCGAAAGAGTACGAGCAGTACTTC.

The V gene is TRBV5-4, the J gene TRBJ2-5; maybe TRBD1 (5 bases). The DNA end favors TRBJ2-7, so the J call may be wrong. The CDR3 consists of 15 residues. CDR1 and CDR2 from the germline V gene are SGHNT and YYREEE (reference sequence). The CDR3 nucleotides are TGTGCCAGCACCAATTCCCAGGGAAACTCCTACGAGCAGTACTTC. Its protein product is CASTNSQGNSYEQYF.

This chain uses TRBV6-5 with TRBJ2-3, with TRBD1 as a possible D gene (7 bases). From germline, CDR1 is MNHEY and CDR2 SVGAGI. Trimming removed 6 bases from V and 1 base from J, with 8 bases in between. The length of the CDR3 is 13 residues. CDR3 nucleotide sequence: TGTGCCAGCAGCAGGGGGGGCACAGATACGCAGTATTTT. Protein sequence: CASSRGGTDTQYF.

The V gene is TRBV30, the J gene TRBJ1-5; D uncertain. Germline CDR1 and CDR2: GTSNPN and SVGIG (reference sequence). The CDR3 is 13 amino acids. Trimming pared 3 bases from V and 4 bases from J, leaving 10 bases between. CDR3 protein: CAWSRTGNQPQHF. The DNA for the CDR3 is TGTGCCTGGAGCCGGACTGGAAATCAGCCCCAGCATTTT.

The genes are TRBV6-5 and TRBJ1-2, with 7 bases matching TRBD1. In germline, CDR1 is MNHEY, CDR2 SVGAGI. V shed 10 bases, J shed 4 bases, and the junction held 6 bases outside the gene matches. The length of the CDR3 is 12 residues. CDR3 sequence: CATQTGAYGYTF. The CDR3 region has the DNA TGTGCCACCCAAACAGGGGCCTATGGCTACACCTTC.

The rearrangement links TRBV19 to TRBJ1-2; 7 nucleotides align to TRBD1. The CDR3 runs to 13 residues. Germline CDR1 and CDR2: LNHDA and SQIVND (reference sequence). Unmatched junction bases numbered 5, after V lost 6 bases and J lost 4 bases. The CDR3 loop is CASRTGAGYGYTF. Here the CDR3 DNA reads TGTGCCAGTAGAACAGGGGCAGGCTATGGCTACACCTTC.

The table lists this clone with a few counts. CDR3 sequence reads: CASRLNDRRPEAFF. In nucleotides, the CDR3 is TGTGCCAGCAGGCTAAACGACAGGCGGCCTGAAGCTTTCTTT. The chain combines TRBV6-5 with TRBJ1-1, with D tentatively TRBD1 (6 bases). Germline-derived CDR1 and CDR2 are MNHEY and SVGAGI. Deletions cut 6 bases from V and 6 bases from J, with 17 bases between. This CDR3 contains 14 residues.

The chain couples TRBV6-1 to TRBJ1-1; D unresolved. Germline values: CDR1 MNHNS, CDR2 SASEGT. CDR3 length: 13 amino acids. Trimming took off 8 bases at V and 1 base at J, with 11 bases between the two ends. The CDR3 sequence is CASGYSGNTEAFF. DNA of the CDR3: TGTGCCAGCGGGTATTCGGGGAACACTGAAGCTTTCTTT.

V gene TRBV19 combines with J gene TRBJ2-3, with 13 bases lining up with TRBD2. The length of the CDR3 is 16 residues. V shed 6 bases and J 3 bases; nucleotides not matched to a gene: 6. CDR1 LNHDA and CDR2 SQIVND come from the germline V gene (reference sequence). The DNA for the CDR3 is TGTGCCAGTAGAAGGACTAGCGGGAGCGGGACAGATACGCAGTATTTT. Encoded protein: CASRRTSGSGTDTQYF.

This clone was seen only a few times. The rearrangement links TRBV4-1 to TRBJ1-1, with 7 positions matching TRBD1. The germline V gene encodes CDR1 MGHRA and CDR2 YSYEKL. V shed 5 bases and J 6 bases; nucleotides not matched to a gene: 9. The CDR3 runs 14 residues. The CDR3 spells CASSYLTGNSEAFF. Here the CDR3 DNA reads TGCGCCAGCAGCTACCTGACAGGGAATTCTGAAGCTTTCTTT.

The chain couples TRBV6-5 to TRBJ1-1; D unresolved. Trimming pared 0 bases from V and 1 base from J, leaving 9 bases between. The CDR3 totals 15 residues. Germline V gives CDR1 MNHEY, CDR2 SVGAGI. The CDR3 region is CASSYSTYRNTEAFF. Written as DNA, the CDR3 is TGTGCCAGCAGTTACTCGACCTACAGGAACACTGAAGCTTTCTTT.

This clone was observed a few times. The rearrangement links TRBV5-1 to TRBJ1-1; D is uncertain. Trimming took 9 bases from V and 1 from J, leaving 10 bases between them. This CDR3 region has 12 residues. Germline CDR1 reads SGHRS; CDR2 reads YFSETQ. CDR3 sequence (DNA): TGCGCCACCCTGCGGGAGAACACTGAAGCTTTCTTT. This translates into CATLRENTEAFF.

The chain couples TRBV6-5 to TRBJ1-1, with 10 bases identical to TRBD1. The J segment lost 11 bases and the V segment lost 2 bases, leaving 11 bases of the junction unmatched. This CDR3 is 15 amino acids long. Per germline, CDR1 MNHEY and CDR2 SVGAGI. CDR3 in DNA: TGTGCCAGCAGTTACCCGGGACAGGGGATGGGGGATGCTTTCTTT. Its translation: CASSYPGQGMGDAFF.

This chain joins TRBV6-5 and TRBJ1-2, with 9 nucleotides matching TRBD1. Germline V gene sequence: CDR1 MNHEY, CDR2 SVGAGI. Trimming cost V 4 bases and J 4 bases; bases outside gene matches: 1. This CDR3 has 13 residues. CDR3 sequence (DNA): TGTGCCAGCAGTTGGGACAGGGTCTATGGCTACACCTTC. Translation: CASSWDRVYGYTF.

This clone was observed a few times. The chain's CDR3 is CASSLLLADEQYF. CDR3 in DNA: TGCGCCAGCAGCCTGCTACTTGCCGACGAGCAGTACTTC. The chain combines TRBV4-1 with TRBJ2-7, with unresolved D. This CDR3 has 13 residues. V was shortened by 4 bases and J by 5 bases, with 12 bases between the two germline ends. CDR1 MGHRA and CDR2 YSYEKL come from the germline V gene.

This chain joins TRBV7-9 and TRBJ1-1; D call uncertain. The germline V gene encodes CDR1 SEHNR and CDR2 FQNEAQ (reference sequence). The CDR3 covers 13 residues. V was cut by 4 bases and J by 7 bases, with 13 bases left in between. CDR3 sequence: CASSSAPGLEAFF. The CDR3 DNA reads as TGTGCCAGCAGCTCAGCCCCCGGACTTGAAGCTTTCTTT.

The V and J genes are TRBV7-9 and TRBJ2-7; D remains ambiguous. Looked up from germline, CDR1 is SEHNR and CDR2 is FQNEAQ (reference sequence). The V and J ends lost 5 bases and 6 bases respectively, with 14 bases between them. The CDR3 totals 13 residues. CDR3 region: CASSQVAEIEQYF. The CDR3 nucleotides are TGTGCCAGCAGCCAAGTGGCAGAAATCGAGCAGTACTTC.

The sample holds one count of this clone. The genes are TRBV6-5 and TRBJ2-7, with TRBD1 identical over 8 bases. There are 14 residues in the CDR3. The trim removed 2 bases at V and 2 bases at J, leaving 2 bases unmatched. Germline values: CDR1 MNHEY, CDR2 SVGAGI. The CDR3, as DNA: TGTGCCAGCAGTTACGGACAGGGACCCTACGAGCAGTACTTC. It specifies CASSYGQGPYEQYF.

The J gene is TRBJ2-1, the V gene TRBV29-1; D possibly corresponds to TRBD2 (5 bases). V lost 6 bases to trimming and J lost 0 bases, with 18 bases between them. The CDR3 is made up of 16 amino acids. Germline assignment: CDR1 SQVTM and CDR2 ANQGSEA. This chain's CDR3 is CSVRGLGENSYNEQFF. The DNA for the CDR3 is TGCAGCGTGCGCGGGTTAGGCGAAAACTCCTACAATGAGCAGTTCTTC.

The chain couples TRBV29-1 to TRBJ2-7, with a tentative D call TRBD1 (5 bases). Germline V lookup: CDR1 SQVTM, CDR2 ANQGSEA. V lost 3 bases and J lost 3, with 9 bases in between. This CDR3 has 12 residues. CDR3 nucleotide sequence: TGCAGCGTTGACGGGCAGGGCTACGAGCAGTACTTC. As protein: CSVDGQGYEQYF.

The chain is built from TRBV6-5 and TRBJ1-1; 10 bases are a match to TRBD1. The CDR3 sequence is 15 residues long. CDR1 is MNHEY and CDR2 is SVGAGI in the germline V gene. Germline trimming cut 10 bases from V and 1 base from J; bases unmatched to any gene: 9. The CDR3 sequence: CATFERQGANTEAFF. In DNA, the CDR3 is TGTGCCACATTCGAGAGACAGGGGGCGAACACTGAAGCTTTCTTT.

This clone was picked up one time. The V call is TRBV5-4, the J call TRBJ2-5, with 7 bases fitting TRBD1. TRBJ2-7 matches the DNA end more closely, so the J call is doubtful. In germline, CDR1 is SGHNT, CDR2 YYREEE (reference sequence). This CDR3 is 16 amino acids long. CDR3 bases: TGTGCCAGCAGCGGAAATCTCGACAGGGTGGGCTACGAGCAGTACTTC. Its translation is CASSGNLDRVGYEQYF.

The chain has TRBV6-4 and TRBJ2-1; D is perhaps TRBD2 (6 bases). Germline V gives CDR1 MRHNA, CDR2 SNTAGT. V lost 2 bases, J lost 3 bases, and 11 bases lay in between. The CDR3 totals 15 residues. CDR3 amino acids: CASSDGGRSYNEQFF. The CDR3 nucleotides are TGTGCCAGCAGTGACGGGGGGAGAAGCTACAATGAGCAGTTCTTC.

This chain uses TRBV5-4 with TRBJ1-6; D unresolved. Trimming took off 3 bases at V and 14 bases at J, with 15 bases between the two ends. This CDR3 has 13 amino acids. The germline V gene encodes CDR1 SGHNT and CDR2 YYREEE (reference sequence). The CDR3 nucleotides read TGTGCCAGCAGCTCTCGGTCCTCCTTAACCCTCCACTTT. Its translation is CASSSRSSLTLHF.

In this sample, this clone turned up once. The chain couples TRBV30 to TRBJ2-3, with 7 bases lining up with TRBD2. The J segment lost 11 bases and the V segment lost 1 base, leaving 15 bases of the junction unmatched. CDR1 and CDR2 from the germline V gene are GTSNPN and SVGIG (reference sequence). The CDR3 extends over 15 amino acids. The CDR3 region is CAWSGITYGLDWQYF. The CDR3 DNA reads TGTGCCTGGAGTGGGATAACATACGGACTAGATTGGCAGTATTTT.